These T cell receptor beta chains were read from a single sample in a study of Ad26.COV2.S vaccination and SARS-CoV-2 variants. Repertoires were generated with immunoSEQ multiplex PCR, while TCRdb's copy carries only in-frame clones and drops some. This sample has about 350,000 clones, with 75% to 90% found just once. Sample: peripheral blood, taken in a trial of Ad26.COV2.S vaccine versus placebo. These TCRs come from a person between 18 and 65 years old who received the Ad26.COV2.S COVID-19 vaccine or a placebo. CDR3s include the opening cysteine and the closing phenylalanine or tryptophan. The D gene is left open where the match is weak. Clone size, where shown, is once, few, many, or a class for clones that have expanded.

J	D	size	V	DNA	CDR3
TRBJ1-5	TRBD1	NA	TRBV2	TGTGCCAGCAGATCTCTGACAGGGCCGAATCAGCCCCAGCATTTT	CASRSLTGPNQPQHF
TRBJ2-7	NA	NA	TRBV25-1	TGTGCCAGCAGTGATTCAGCCTACGAGCAGTACTTC	CASSDSAYEQYF
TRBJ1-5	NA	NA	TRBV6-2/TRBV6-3	TGTGCCAGCAGTACCGGACAGACTAGCAATCAGCCCCAGCATTTT	CASSTGQTSNQPQHF
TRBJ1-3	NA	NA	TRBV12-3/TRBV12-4	TGTGCCAGCAGTTTTCGGGGATCAAACACCATATATTTT	CASSFRGSNTIYF
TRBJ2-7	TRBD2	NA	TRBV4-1	TGCGCCAGCAGCCAAGAGGCAGGAGATACTAGCGGGGGATACGAGCAGTACTTC	CASSQEAGDTSGGYEQYF
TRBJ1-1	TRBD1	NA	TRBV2	TGTGCCAGCAGCCGTGGGACAGGGGAGACTGAAGCTTTCTTT	CASSRGTGETEAFF
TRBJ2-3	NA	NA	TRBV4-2	TGTGCCAGCAGCCAAGATAGGAGGGGGGTTAGCACAGATACGCAGTATTTT	CASSQDRRGVSTDTQYF
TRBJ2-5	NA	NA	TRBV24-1	TGTGCCACCAGTGCCCCCTTCCTAGCGAGGGAGACCCAGTACTTC	CATSAPFLARETQYF
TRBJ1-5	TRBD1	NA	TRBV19	TGTGCCAGTAGTATCCCGGGACAGCCCTATAGCAATCAGCCCCAGCATTTT	CASSIPGQPYSNQPQHF
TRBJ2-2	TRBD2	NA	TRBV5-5	TGTGCCAGCAGCTTCGGCGGGAGCGGCCGGGAGCTGTTTTTT	CASSFGGSGRELFF
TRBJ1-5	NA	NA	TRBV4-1	TGCGCCAGCAGCCAAGATGTGGGGGCTGGGCAGCCCCAGCATTTT	CASSQDVGAGQPQHF
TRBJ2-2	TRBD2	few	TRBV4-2	TGTGCCAGCAACGGACTAGCGGAGACGAACACCGGGGAGCTGTTTTTT	CASNGLAETNTGELFF
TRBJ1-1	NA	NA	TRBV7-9	TGTGCCAGCAGCCCGATAGGGGGAGTGAACACTGAAGCTTTCTTT	CASSPIGGVNTEAFF
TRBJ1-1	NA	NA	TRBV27	TGTGCCAGCAGTCCGGGTGGGGGGTTAAACACTGAAGCTTTCTTT	CASSPGGGLNTEAFF
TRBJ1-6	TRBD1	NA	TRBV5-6	TGTGCCAGCAGCTTGCTGGACAGGGCGGGGTCACCCCTCCACTTT	CASSLLDRAGSPLHF
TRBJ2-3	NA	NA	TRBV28	TGTGCCAGCAGTTTACCCAGCACAGATACGCAGTATTTT	CASSLPSTDTQYF
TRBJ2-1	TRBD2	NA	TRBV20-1	TGCAGTGCTAGTTCCGGGACTAGCGGAAACAATGAGCAGTTCTTC	CSASSGTSGNNEQFF
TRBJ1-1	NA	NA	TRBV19	TGTGCCAGTAGTCCGACAGAGAACACTGAAGCTTTCTTT	CASSPTENTEAFF
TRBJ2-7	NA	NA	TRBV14	TGTGCCAGCAGCCAAGGGCCTCTTGGCCCACTCTACGAGCAGTACTTC	CASSQGPLGPLYEQYF
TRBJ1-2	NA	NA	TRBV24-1	TGTGCCACCTCGACAGATCTTACTAACTATGGCTACACCTTC	CATSTDLTNYGYTF
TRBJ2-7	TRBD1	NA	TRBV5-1	TGCGCCAGCAGCTTGGAGGACAGGGGGGTCTACGAGCAGTACTTC	CASSLEDRGVYEQYF
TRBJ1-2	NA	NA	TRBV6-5	TGTGCCAGCAGTTACAGGCCAGCTAACTATGGCTACACCTTC	CASSYRPANYGYTF
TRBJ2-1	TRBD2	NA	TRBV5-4	TGTGCCAGCAGCTCGCAGACTAGCCGCCCTGAGCAGTTCTTC	CASSSQTSRPEQFF
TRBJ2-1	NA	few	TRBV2	TGTGCCAGCAAGGTCTACAATGAGCAGTTCTTC	CASKVYNEQFF
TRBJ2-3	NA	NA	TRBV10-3	TGTGCCATCAGTGAGCCTGACCCCGGTGTAGATACGCAGTATTTT	CAISEPDPGVDTQYF
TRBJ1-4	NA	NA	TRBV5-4	TGTGCCAGCAGCTTTTCGGGGGCAGCAAATGAAAAACTGTTTTTT	CASSFSGAANEKLFF
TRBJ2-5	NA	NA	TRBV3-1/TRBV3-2	TGTGCCAGCAGCCAAGAAGGGGCGGGTGAGACCCAGTACTTC	CASSQEGAGETQYF
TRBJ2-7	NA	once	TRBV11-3	TGTGCCAGCAGCGGGGCCTGGGAGCAGTACTTC	CASSGAWEQYF
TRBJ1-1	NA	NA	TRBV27	TGTGCCAGCAGTTTTCGGGGGAACACTGAAGCTTTCTTT	CASSFRGNTEAFF
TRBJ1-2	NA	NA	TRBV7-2	TGTGCCAGCAGCTTAGAATCGGAGACACCAAGCGATGGCTACACCTTC	CASSLESETPSDGYTF
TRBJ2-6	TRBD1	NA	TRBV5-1	TGCGCCAGCACCTGGACAGGGGGCTTAGGTGGGGCCAACGTCCTGACTTTC	CASTWTGGLGGANVLTF
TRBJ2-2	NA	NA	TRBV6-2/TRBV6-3	TGTGCCAGCAGTTACTCGAGTGCAGCCAACACCGGGGAGCTGTTTTTT	CASSYSSAANTGELFF
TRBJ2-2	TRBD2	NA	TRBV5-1	TGCGCCAGCAGCGGGGGACTACCGAACACCGGGGAGCTGTTTTTT	CASSGGLPNTGELFF
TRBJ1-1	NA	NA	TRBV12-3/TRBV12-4	TGTGCCAGCACTTTACGCCGGGAGGCTGAAGCTTTCTTT	CASTLRREAEAFF
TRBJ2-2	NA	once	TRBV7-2	TGTGCCAGCAGACCGGACTACAACACCGGGGAGCTGTTTTTT	CASRPDYNTGELFF
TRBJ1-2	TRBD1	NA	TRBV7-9	TGTGCCAGCAGCTTGCGGGACAGGGGATCCCATGGCTACACCTTC	CASSLRDRGSHGYTF
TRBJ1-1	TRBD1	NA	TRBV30	TGTGCCTGGAACAGGGGGCTTGACACTGAAGCTTTCTTT	CAWNRGLDTEAFF
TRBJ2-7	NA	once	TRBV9	TGTGCCAGCAGCGTATCTAGCTTCAATTTCGGGGAGCAGTACTTC	CASSVSSFNFGEQYF
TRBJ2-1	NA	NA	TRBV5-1	TGCGCCAGCAAAAGCATGGACAGCCCCTACAATGAGCAGTTCTTC	CASKSMDSPYNEQFF
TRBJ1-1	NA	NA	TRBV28	TGTGCCAGCTTACTTGTGGCGGGGATGAACACTGAAGCTTTCTTT	CASLLVAGMNTEAFF
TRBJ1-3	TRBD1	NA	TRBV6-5	TGTGCCAGCAGTTACTCTAGACAGGGTCGGGACACCATATATTTT	CASSYSRQGRDTIYF
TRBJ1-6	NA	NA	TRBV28	TGTGCCAGCAGTTTAACCGGGGATAATTCACCCCTCCACTTT	CASSLTGDNSPLHF
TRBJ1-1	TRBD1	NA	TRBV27	TGTGCCAGCAGTTTCTCAGGGGGCACTGAAGCTTTCTTT	CASSFSGGTEAFF
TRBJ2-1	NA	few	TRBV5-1	TGCGCCAGCAGCTCGGACAGCCCCTACTACAATGAGCAGTTCTTC	CASSSDSPYYNEQFF
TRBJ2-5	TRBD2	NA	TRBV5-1	TGCGCCAGCAGCTTGGAGGCTAGCGGGAGCGGGGAGACCCAGTACTTC	CASSLEASGSGETQYF
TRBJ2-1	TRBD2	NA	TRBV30	TGTGCCTGGAGCCCCGGACTAGCGGGAGGGGGTGAGCAGTTCTTC	CAWSPGLAGGGEQFF
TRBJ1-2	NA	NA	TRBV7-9	TGTGCCAGCAGCGCCCACAGGGAAGGGAATGGCTACACCTTC	CASSAHREGNGYTF
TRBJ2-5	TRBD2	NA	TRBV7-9	TGTGCCAGCAGCTTAGACCGCGGGAGGGAGACCCAGTACTTC	CASSLDRGRETQYF
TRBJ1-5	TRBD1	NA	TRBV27	TGTGCCAGCAGTTTAACAGGGGGCGTCAATCAGCCCCAGCATTTT	CASSLTGGVNQPQHF
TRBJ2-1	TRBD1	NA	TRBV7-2	TGTGCCAGCAGCCCAGGACAGGGGATGGGGAATGAGCAGTTCTTC	CASSPGQGMGNEQFF
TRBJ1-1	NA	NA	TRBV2	TGTGCCAGCAGTCCCGAAATCACTGAAGCTTTCTTT	CASSPEITEAFF
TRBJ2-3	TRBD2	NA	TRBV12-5	TGTGCTAGTGGTTTGGGGACTAGCGGGAGGGCCGGAAGAGATACGCAGTATTTT	CASGLGTSGRAGRDTQYF
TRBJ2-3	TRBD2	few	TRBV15	TGTGCCACCAGAAGGGGACTAGCGGGGAAAAGCACAGATACGCAGTATTTT	CATRRGLAGKSTDTQYF
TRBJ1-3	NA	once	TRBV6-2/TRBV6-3	TGTGCCAGCACCCCAGACCCTGGAAACACCATATATTTT	CASTPDPGNTIYF
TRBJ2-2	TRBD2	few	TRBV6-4	TGTGCCAGAACGTATTTTAGCGGGGGAGTAACCGGGGAGCTGTTTTTT	CARTYFSGGVTGELFF
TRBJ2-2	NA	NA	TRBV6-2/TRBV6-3	TGTGCCAGCAGTTACAGGGGGGCGGCCGGGGAGCTGTTTTTT	CASSYRGAAGELFF
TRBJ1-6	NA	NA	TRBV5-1	TGCGCCAGCAGCTCGGGCGGATCGGCAGGCCTTTGGAATTCACCCCTCCACTTT	CASSSGGSAGLWNSPLHF